Here is one T cell receptor beta chain with its context. Its antigen is still unknown. The record has no base qualities; no much larger clone is one base away. TCRbeta CDR3 regions were amplified from genomic DNA using the immunoSEQ Assay, a bias-controlled multiplex PCR. For the original study's pipeline: Nucleated cell counts per sample were estimated from amplification of reference gene primers within the assay. Sequence reads were collapsed and filtered to measure the absolute abundance of every unique TCRbeta CDR3 rearrangement. For each sample, productive Simpson clonality was calculated by taking the square root of Simpson's diversity index across productive rearrangements. TCRdb took this table from immuneACCESS and kept in-frame rearrangements with V and J called. Such tables lack part of the clones; where checked against another copy, unresolved V genes explain under half of the gap, and the rest is unexplained. V and J calls and clone size come straight from that table; D and trimming were deduced from the DNA. The sample profile shows 110,000 or so clones; 84% of them were found once. The ten largest make up around 8% of the sample.

This sample is part of a study of blood T cell repertoires in COVID-19 (dated by TCRdb to 2020 to 2022). Context from the whole study: Collaborator samples came from the United States, Italy and Spain and covered acute and convalescent phases of COVID-19. A freely available public database, intended as a resource for researchers studying the immune response to SARS-CoV-2, is where the repertoires were released. The dataset comprised deeply sampled blood TCRbeta repertoires from subjects exposed to, actively infected with, or recovered from COVID-19. The prospective study material was composed of cDNA or gDNA derived from T cells, B-cell-depleted T cells, or PBMCs. The sample metadata nearly always contained a de-identified subject ID, COVID-19 status, age in years and sex. Samples came from the ongoing ImmuneRACE study (first 160 participants) plus 1,254 subjects from 6 global collaborators. Where available, HLA class I and class II types were obtained from metadata supplied by the sample provider rather than from assay-based typing.

The germline V gene provides CDR1 SGHVS and CDR2 FQNEAQ. The germline V end is reduced by 5 bases and the J end by 4 bases; junction bases left unmatched: 11. The cysteine opens and the phenylalanine closes a CDR3 of 16 amino acids. Left in the record is the CDR3 DNA by itself, 48 bases read in frame from the first base. Each collaborating institution followed its own protocols to collect whole blood in K2EDTA tubes. Collaborator samples were shipped for TCRbeta analysis as frozen whole blood, isolated PBMCs, or DNA extracted from either sample type. Here is what the overall study found, with its caveats: The amount of clinical and demographic metadata varied by source and participant and was provided uncurated.

Rearrangement joined TRBV7-8 to TRBJ1-1, with 9 bases matching TRBD1. This receptor was identified in a woman aged 40 to 55 with acute or convalescent COVID-19. Material: peripheral blood. The encoded CDR3 is CASSQGTGPMSTEAFF. The nucleotide sequence reads TGTGCCAGCAGCCAAGGGACAGGGCCGATGAGCACTGAAGCTTTCTTT. The full variable domain, completed from the reference TRBV7-8 and TRBJ1-1 proteins outside the CDR3, reads GAGVSQSPRYKVAKRGQDVALRCDPISGHVSLFWYQQALGQGPEFLTYFQNEAQLDKSGLPSDRFFAERPEGSVSTLKIQRTQQEDSAVYLCASSQGTGPMSTEAFFGQGTRLTVV.